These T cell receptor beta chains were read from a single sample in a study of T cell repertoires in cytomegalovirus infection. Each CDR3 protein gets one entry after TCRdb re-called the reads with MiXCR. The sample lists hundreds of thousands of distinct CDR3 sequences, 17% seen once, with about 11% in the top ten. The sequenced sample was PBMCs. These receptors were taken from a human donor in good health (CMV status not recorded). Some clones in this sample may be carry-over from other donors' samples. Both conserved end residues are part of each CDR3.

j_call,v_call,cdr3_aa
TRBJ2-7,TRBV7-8,CASSSLGPYEQYF
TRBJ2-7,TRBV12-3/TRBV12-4,CASSTDREYEQYF
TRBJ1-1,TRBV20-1,CSAKTGNTEAFF
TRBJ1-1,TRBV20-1,CSARDQQGLTEAFF
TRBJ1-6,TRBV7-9,CASSLEAGSPLHF
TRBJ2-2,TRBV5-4,CASKRGVMDTGELFF
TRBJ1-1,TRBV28,CASSDPGVGAFF
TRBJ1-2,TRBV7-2,CASSPEGGRYGYTF
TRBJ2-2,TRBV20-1,CSASRLAGLANGELFF
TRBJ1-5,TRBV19,CASRSRDSRNQPQHF
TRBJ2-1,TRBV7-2,CASSQGDRHNEQFF
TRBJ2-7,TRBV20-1,CSASGSQRARYEQYF
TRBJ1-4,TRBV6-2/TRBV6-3,CASTPRGTANEKLFF
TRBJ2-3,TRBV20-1,CSAPTQAAADTQYF
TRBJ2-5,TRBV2,CAQRGAGETQYF
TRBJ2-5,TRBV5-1,CASSRSGGAAETQYF
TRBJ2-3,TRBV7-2,CASSYRAEDTQYF
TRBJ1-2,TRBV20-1,CSAIWRTDYGYTF
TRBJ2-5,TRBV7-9,CASSALGRRETQYF
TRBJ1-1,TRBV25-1,CASSELPPGNTEAFF
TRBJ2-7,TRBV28,CASSSGTAVRSSTF
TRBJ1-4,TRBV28,CASRGLRVPNEKLFF
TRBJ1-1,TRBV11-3,CASSLQGQNTEAFF
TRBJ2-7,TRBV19,CASSSRSGLHDEQYF
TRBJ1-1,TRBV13,CASSLETGVEAFF
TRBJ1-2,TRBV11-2,CASSLESGFYGYTF
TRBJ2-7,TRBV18,CASSPRQTSGGYEQYF
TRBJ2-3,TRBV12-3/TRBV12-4,CASLMGFGRPDTQYF
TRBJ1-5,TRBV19,CASSMGRKQDQPQHF
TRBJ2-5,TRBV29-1,CSVGDTLAGAYGETQYF
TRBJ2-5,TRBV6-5,CASSFSSGQQETQYF
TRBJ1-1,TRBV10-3,CAISEPDRNTEAFF
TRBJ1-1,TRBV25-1,CASRKPATGGGSNTEAFF
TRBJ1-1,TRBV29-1,CSVGTDTEAFF
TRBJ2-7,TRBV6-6,CASRPSIGTGNGEQYF
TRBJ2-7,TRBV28,CASSPSGTGRLYEQYF
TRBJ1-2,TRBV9,CASSGDRTGLYGYTF
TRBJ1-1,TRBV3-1,CASSQLGAAEAFF
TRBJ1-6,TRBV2,CASRITGNSPLHF
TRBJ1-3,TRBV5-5,CASSAGGSASSGNTIYF
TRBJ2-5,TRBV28,CASSVMGETQYF
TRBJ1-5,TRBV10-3,CAISADGNSNQPQHF
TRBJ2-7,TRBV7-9,CASSQRQGAYEQYF
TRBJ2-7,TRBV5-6,CASSFAFDEQYF
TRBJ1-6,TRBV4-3,CASSPGTTYNSPLHF
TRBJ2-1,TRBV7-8,CASSLLSAGNSYNEQFF
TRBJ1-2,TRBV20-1,CSARLNYGYTF
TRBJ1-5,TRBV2,CASIQGIGQPQHF
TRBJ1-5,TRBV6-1,CASSLGGGPGNQPQHF
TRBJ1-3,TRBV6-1,CASRMGGGGNTIYF